The 27 T cell receptor beta chains in this list originate from one sample, sequenced in a study of shared clonotypes between healthy human individuals (dated by TCRdb to 2019 to 2021). Library method: the immunoSEQ multiplex PCR assay. Here the immuneACCESS table is served through TCRdb, limited to in-frame sequences with V and J called. Missing clones are a known gap in these copies; in checked studies unresolved V genes cover under half, and the rest lacks a known reason. Across this sample there are 1,500,000 or so clones, with roughly 95% seen only once. The ten top clones hold 1% to 1.5% of the sample. The sequenced sample was naive CD4+ T cells sorted from blood. The cell subset or site label for this specimen denotes: CD45RA+ positively selected. These receptors were collected from a man younger than 45 in good health.

In its sample, this clone was seen once. The chain joins TRBV5-1 to TRBJ2-2; D is uncertain. Trimming shortened V by 2 bases and J by 11 bases, and 16 bases separated the two germline ends. The V gene's germline CDR1 is SGHRS and CDR2 YFSETQ. CDR3 length: 14 residues. The CDR3 nucleotides are TGCGCCAGCAGCTTAAGCGTGCGGAGCCAAGAGCTGTTTTTT. It is translated as CASSLSVRSQELFF. Full variable domain (outside the CDR3, taken from reference TRBV5-1 and TRBJ2-2): KAGVTQTPRYLIKTRGQQVTLSCSPISGHRSVSWYQQTPGQGLQFLFEYFSETQRNKGNFPGRFSGRQFSNSRSEMNVSTLELGDSALYLCASSLSVRSQELFFGEGSRLTVL.

The rearrangement joins TRBV11-2 to TRBJ2-7, with 7 nucleotides matching TRBD1. The CDR3 length is 14 residues. Germline CDR1 reads SGHAT; CDR2 reads FQNNGV. The ends lost 7 bases at V and 0 bases at J; junction bases unmatched: 6. CDR3 protein: CASISGTVSYEQYF. In DNA, the CDR3 is TGTGCCAGCATATCGGGGACAGTCTCCTACGAGCAGTACTTC.

The chain has TRBV28 and TRBJ1-1; D gene uncertain. CDR1 is MDHEN, CDR2 SYDVKM, per germline. The germline V and J ends were trimmed by 4 bases and 7 bases, with 7 bases remaining between them. The CDR3 runs 11 residues. DNA of the CDR3: TGTGCCAGCAGTTCCTCATATGAAGCTTTCTTT. It yields the protein CASSSSYEAFF.

As regards this clone: The identical CDR3 is also encoded by other nucleotide sequences in the sample. This sequence joins TRBV20-1 and TRBJ1-5; perhaps TRBD1 as D (5 bases). The CDR3 has 11 amino acids. The V gene's germline CDR1 is DFQATT and CDR2 SNEGSKA (reference sequence). Deletions cut 3 bases from V and 8 bases from J, with 8 bases between. DNA of the CDR3: TGCAGTGCTAGGGGGGGGGAGCCCCAGCATTTT. Translated, it gives CSARGGEPQHF.

The chain is built from TRBV19 and TRBJ2-7; 8 bases match TRBD1. The V and J ends lost 7 bases and 3 bases, in that order; junction bases with no gene match: 11. Germline V CDR1 and CDR2: LNHDA, SQIVND (reference sequence). The CDR3 runs to 15 residues. The DNA for the CDR3 is TGTGCCAGTACCCCCAGGACAGGGCCCTACTACGAGCAGTACTTC. It encodes CASTPRTGPYYEQYF.

The chain recombines TRBV5-1 with TRBJ2-5; 10 bases are a match to TRBD2. J lost 2 bases, V lost 2 bases, and 3 bases had no gene match. CDR3 length: 15 amino acids. Germline assignment: CDR1 SGHRS and CDR2 YFSETQ. Written as DNA, the CDR3 is TGCGCCAGCAGCTTCCTAGCGGGAGCTCAAGAGACCCAGTACTTC. Protein product: CASSFLAGAQETQYF.

This chain uses TRBV5-1 with TRBJ1-2; a weak D match, TRBD1 (5 bases). V lost 4 bases and J lost 3, with 10 bases in between. Germline V lookup: CDR1 SGHRS, CDR2 YFSETQ. CDR3 size: 13 residues. The CDR3 DNA reads as TGCGCCAGCAGCACCAAGACAGACTATGGCTACACCTTC. The encoded protein is CASSTKTDYGYTF.

V usage is TRBV2 and J usage is TRBJ1-5; TRBD1 is a possible D gene (5 bases). Trimming shortened V by 8 bases and J by 0 bases, and 17 bases separated the two germline ends. The CDR3 extends over 16 amino acids. Per the germline V gene, CDR1 is SNHLY and CDR2 is FYNNEI. The CDR3 DNA reads as TGTGCCAGCCGAGCACCGACAGCCGATAGCAATCAGCCCCAGCATTTT. Translating gives CASRAPTADSNQPQHF. Drawing the rest from reference TRBV2 and TRBJ1-5, the complete variable domain is EPEVTQTPSHQVTQMGQEVILRCVPISNHLYFYWYRQILGQKVEFLVSFYNNEISEKSEIFDDQFSVERPDGSNFTLKIRSTKLEDSAMYFCASRAPTADSNQPQHFGDGTRLSIL.

This chain uses TRBV4-1 with TRBJ1-2; 8 bases are shared with TRBD1. Germline CDR1 and CDR2: MGHRA and YSYEKL. The length of the CDR3 is 13 residues. The trim removed 4 bases at V and 5 bases at J, leaving 3 bases unmatched. The CDR3 protein is CASSRDRGYGYTF. CDR3 sequence (DNA): TGCGCCAGCAGCCGCGACAGGGGTTATGGCTACACCTTC.

V usage is TRBV7-9 and J usage is TRBJ1-4, with D possibly being TRBD1 (5 bases). This CDR3 spans 15 amino acids. V was pared by 5 bases and J by 3 bases, with 13 bases between. CDR1 is SEHNR and CDR2 is FQNEAQ in the germline V gene (reference sequence). CDR3 DNA sequence: TGTGCCAGCAGCCCTAGGCGACAGCCTAATGAAAAACTGTTTTTT. Its protein is CASSPRRQPNEKLFF. Filled out from reference TRBV7-9 and TRBJ1-4, the complete variable domain reads DTGVSQNPRHKITKRGQNVTFRCDPISEHNRLYWYRQTLGQGPEFLTYFQNEAQLEKSRLLSDRFSAERPKGSFSTLEIQRTEQGDSAMYLCASSPRRQPNEKLFFGSGTQLSVL.

The V and J genes are TRBV7-3 and TRBJ2-3; TRBD2 matches 9 bases. V lost 3 bases, J lost 5 bases, and 6 bases stayed unmatched. The germline gives CDR1 SGHTA, CDR2 FQGTGA. The CDR3 length is 15 residues. In nucleotides, the CDR3 is TGTGCCAGCAGCTTTGGCGGGAGGGCCATAGATACGCAGTATTTT. Its translation: CASSFGGRAIDTQYF.

The chain combines TRBV2 with TRBJ1-2, with D possibly being TRBD1 (5 bases). The germline V gene encodes CDR1 SNHLY and CDR2 FYNNEI. Trimming cost V 6 bases and J 8 bases, with 16 bases left between them. The CDR3 spans 13 residues. The CDR3 spells CASSQEKGPGYTF. CDR3 nucleotide sequence: TGTGCCAGCAGCCAAGAGAAGGGACCGGGCTACACCTTC. The complete variable domain, with remaining parts taken from reference TRBV2 and TRBJ1-2, reads EPEVTQTPSHQVTQMGQEVILRCVPISNHLYFYWYRQILGQKVEFLVSFYNNEISEKSEIFDDQFSVERPDGSNFTLKIRSTKLEDSAMYFCASSQEKGPGYTFGSGTRLTVV.

The rearrangement uses TRBV5-6 and TRBJ2-3; TRBD2 might be the D (6 bases). The CDR3 runs to 18 residues. Trimming removed 4 bases at V and 0 bases at J, with 21 bases between. Germline V gives CDR1 SGHDT, CDR2 YYEEEE. CDR3 sequence (DNA): TGTGCCAGCAGCGAAAGGCGGAGGGCTAGTAGGAGCACAGATACGCAGTATTTT. It encodes CASSERRRASRSTDTQYF.

This chain links TRBV28 with TRBJ1-5; 8 nucleotides agree with TRBD1. Germline CDR1 MDHEN, CDR2 SYDVKM. CDR3 length equals 16 residues. With V trimmed by 6 bases and J by 6 bases, 13 bases remained unmatched. CDR3 loop: CASRTQGQGLSQPQHF. The CDR3 DNA reads TGTGCCAGCAGAACCCAAGGACAGGGCCTGAGTCAGCCCCAGCATTTT.

The chain joins TRBV7-9 to TRBJ1-4; 8 bases are shared with TRBD1. The CDR3 runs to 14 residues. Per the germline V gene, CDR1 is SEHNR and CDR2 is FQNEAQ (reference sequence). Trimming at V came to 5 bases and at J to 8 bases, leaving 7 bases not matched to a gene. The CDR3 reads CASSDRGLQEKLFF. CDR3 bases: TGTGCCAGCAGCGACAGGGGTCTGCAAGAAAAACTGTTTTTT.

J is TRBJ2-1 and V is TRBV7-9, with TRBD2 identical over 8 bases. Germline loops: CDR1 SEHNR, CDR2 FQNEAQ (reference sequence). After removal of 2 bases from V and 4 bases from J, the junction contained 16 bases not matched to a gene. The length of the CDR3 is 19 residues. CDR3 coding DNA: TGTGCCAGCAGCTTAAAGTCGGGGGGAGCGGGAGTATTATACAATGAGCAGTTCTTC. Protein sequence: CASSLKSGGAGVLYNEQFF.

The genes are TRBV4-3 and TRBJ1-5; unclear D gene. Trimming left V 1 base short and J 7 bases short, with 11 bases between. Germline assignment: CDR1 LGHNA and CDR2 YSLEER. The CDR3 runs to 14 residues. In nucleotides, the CDR3 is TGCGCCAGCAGCCAAGGCGAGGGCGTGCAGCCCCAGCATTTT. It yields the protein CASSQGEGVQPQHF.

The sample holds one count of this clone. This same CDR3 is encoded by further DNA sequences in the sample. V gene TRBV18 combines with J gene TRBJ1-1; the match to TRBD1 covers 7 bases. This CDR3 region has 13 residues. J was trimmed by 1 base and V by 4 bases; bases with no gene match: 0. In germline, CDR1 is KGHSH, CDR2 LQKENI. As DNA, the CDR3 is TGTGCCAGCTCACGGGACAGGAACACTGAAGCTTTCTTT. This codes for CASSRDRNTEAFF. The full variable domain, rest sourced from reference TRBV18 and TRBJ1-1, is NAGVMQNPRHLVRRRGQEARLRCSPMKGHSHVYWYRQLPEEGLKFMVYLQKENIIDESGMPKERFSAEFPKEGPSILRIQQVVRGDSAAYFCASSRDRNTEAFFGQGTRLTVV.

The CDR3 nucleotides are TGTGCCAGCAGCTTGATTCGCAGGACTAGCGGGAGGAACACCGGGGAGCTGTTTTTT. Its protein is CASSLIRRTSGRNTGELFF. J is TRBJ2-2 and V is TRBV5-6, with 13 nucleotides matching TRBD2. Trimming took 1 base from V and 1 from J; bases not matched to a gene: 7. The germline V gene has CDR1 SGHDT and CDR2 YYEEEE. The CDR3 spans 19 residues.

The chain couples TRBV19 to TRBJ1-4, with D possibly TRBD1 on 6 matching bases. The V gene lost 3 bases and the J gene lost 10 bases, with 15 bases spanning the gap. The CDR3 extends over 14 amino acids. CDR1 is LNHDA, CDR2 SQIVND, per germline (reference sequence). CDR3 protein: CASSIRDTYGKLFF. CDR3 nucleotide sequence: TGTGCCAGTAGTATTCGGGACACCTACGGAAAACTGTTTTTT.

V and J are TRBV6-5 and TRBJ2-5, with a possible D match to TRBD2 (5 bases). Germline V gives CDR1 MNHEY, CDR2 SVGAGI. The CDR3 spans 16 residues. Trimming took 0 bases from V and 5 from J, leaving 16 bases between them. In DNA, the CDR3 is TGTGCCAGCAGTTACTCGAGATCCGGAAGAGGGGAGACCCAGTACTTC. Encoded protein: CASSYSRSGRGETQYF.

The V gene is TRBV29-1, the J gene TRBJ2-2, with D possibly matching TRBD2 (5 bases). Trimming stripped 5 bases from V and 2 bases from J, with 12 bases between. From germline, CDR1 is SQVTM and CDR2 ANQGSEA. The CDR3 contains 14 residues. CDR3 DNA: TGCAGCGTTTTTGGCGGGTCTAACACCGGGGAGCTGTTTTTT. Translating it yields CSVFGGSNTGELFF.

V is TRBV27 and J is TRBJ2-7, with 9 bases identical to TRBD2. The V gene end was trimmed by 4 bases and the J gene end by 3 bases; junction bases not matched to a gene: 16. The CDR3 spans 18 residues. Germline CDR1 and CDR2: MNHEY and SMNVEV (reference sequence). CDR3 residues: CASSSRSPLAGSFYEQYF. CDR3 bases: TGTGCCAGCAGTTCCCGATCCCCACTAGCGGGCAGCTTCTACGAGCAGTACTTC.

CDR3 DNA: TGTGCCAGCAGCCCCCCAGGGGGGAGCCACGAGCAGTACTTC. It translates to CASSPPGGSHEQYF. The V call is TRBV5-4, the J call TRBJ2-7, with D possibly TRBD1 on 7 matching bases. The V end lost 4 bases, the J end lost 5 bases, and 16 bases lay between the germline ends. Germline V gene sequence: CDR1 SGHNT, CDR2 YYREEE (reference sequence). CDR3 length: 14 amino acids.

This clone has only a few counts. The chain employs TRBV6-1 and TRBJ1-2; D unresolved. CDR1 and CDR2 from the germline V gene are MNHNS and SASEGT. The CDR3 runs to 12 residues. With 3 bases removed from V and 3 bases from J, the gap between germline ends came to 5 bases. The CDR3 DNA sequence: TGTGCCAGCAGTGACAACCACTATGGCTACACCTTC. Amino acid sequence: CASSDNHYGYTF.

This clone was detected only once. The chain recombines TRBV30 with TRBJ1-2; D not certain. This CDR3 region has 12 residues. V was clipped by 3 bases and J by 4 bases, with 9 bases between them. Per germline, CDR1 GTSNPN and CDR2 SVGIG (reference sequence). CDR3 nucleotides: TGTGCCTGGAGGGAGGGCGGCTATGGCTACACCTTC. Residues: CAWREGGYGYTF.

The chain is built from TRBV9 and TRBJ2-7; possible D gene TRBD1, 5 bases. Germline CDR1 and CDR2: SGDLS and YYNGEE. V gave up 5 bases and J gave up 6 bases, with 15 bases separating them. The CDR3 loop spans 13 amino acids. The CDR3 coding sequence is TGTGCCAGCAGTCGACAGAGCCATGGCGAGCAGTACTTC. Protein: CASSRQSHGEQYF.